The 28 T cell receptor beta chains reported below all come from one sample, sequenced in a study of shared clonotypes between healthy human individuals. Libraries were prepared by immunoSEQ multiplex PCR; TCRdb keeps only in-frame clonotypes and omits some of them. Seen here are under 600,000 clones, about 80% observed once, and the top ten hold around 12%. Sequencing was done on a sample of PBMCs. These receptors were collected from a woman aged 40 to 49 in good health. Some clones in this sample may be carry-over from other donors' samples.

The V call is TRBV4-2, the J call TRBJ1-4; TRBD1 matches at 11 bases. V was clipped by 4 bases and J by 0 bases; unmatched bases: 4. Germline-derived CDR1 and CDR2 are LGHNA and YNFKEQ. The CDR3 is 17 residues long. The CDR3 nucleotides are TGTGCCAGCAGCCCGGGACAGGGGGGCGCAACTAATGAAAAACTGTTTTTT. Its protein is CASSPGQGGATNEKLFF.

The sample holds a few counts of this clone. Other nucleotide sequences in the sample specify the same CDR3. This sequence joins TRBV15 and TRBJ2-7, with D possibly matching TRBD1 (5 bases). Germline V gene data show CDR1 as LNHNV and CDR2 as YYDKDF (reference sequence). Trimming removed 0 bases from V and 4 bases from J, with 7 bases in between. The CDR3 consists of 13 residues. The chain's CDR3 is CATSRDQGYEQYF. Written as DNA, the CDR3 is TGTGCCACCAGCAGAGATCAGGGATACGAGCAGTACTTC.

The chain has TRBV5-1 and TRBJ2-1; 9 bases line up with TRBD2. Germline CDR1 SGHRS, CDR2 YFSETQ. The CDR3 has 14 amino acids. V was pared by 8 bases and J by 8 bases, with 11 bases of the junction left unmatched. The chain's CDR3 is CARDIAGVSDEQFF. CDR3 nucleotide sequence: TGCGCCAGGGACATAGCGGGAGTTAGCGATGAGCAGTTCTTC.

This chain links TRBV10-3 with TRBJ2-1; D remains unclear. From germline, CDR1 is ENHRY and CDR2 SYGVKD. This CDR3 contains 11 residues. V lost 7 bases and J 8 bases, leaving 9 bases between the germline ends. The CDR3 DNA sequence: TGTGCCATCAAACAAGCGTATGAGCAGTTCTTC. Encoded protein: CAIKQAYEQFF.

In regard to this clone: This likely stems from a read error, as it lies one base from a far larger clone. The sample carries other DNA sequences with the same CDR3. The V and J genes are TRBV29-1 and TRBJ1-1; maybe TRBD1 (5 bases). With 7 bases removed from V and 11 bases from J, the gap between germline ends came to 20 bases. CDR1 is SQVTM and CDR2 is ANQGSEA in the germline V gene. This CDR3 spans 12 amino acids. CDR3 amino acids: CSGARGANEAFF. The DNA of the CDR3 is TGCAGCGGGGCGAGAGGGGCCAATGAGGCTTTCTTT.

A few counts support this clone. The CDR3 coding sequence is TGTGCCAGCAGCTCGACAGGGGGCGCTTCTGGCTACACCTTC. Protein product: CASSSTGGASGYTF. V gene TRBV5-5 combines with J gene TRBJ1-2; TRBD1 matches at 10 bases. The CDR3 consists of 14 residues. Per germline, CDR1 SGHKS and CDR2 YYEKEE (reference sequence). Trimming took 3 bases from V and 7 from J; bases not matched to a gene: 6.

The chain couples TRBV18 to TRBJ2-1; TRBD2 agrees at 8 bases. After removal of 4 bases from V and 8 bases from J, the junction contained 10 bases not matched to a gene. CDR1 KGHSH and CDR2 LQKENI come from the germline V gene. The CDR3 totals 15 residues. CDR3 loop: CASSRPGGEKHEQFF. For the CDR3, the DNA is TGTGCCAGCTCACGGCCGGGAGGGGAGAAACATGAGCAGTTCTTC.

This clone has just one count. This chain connects TRBV7-9 to TRBJ1-2; D might be TRBD1 (5 bases). Germline-derived CDR1 and CDR2 are SEHNR and FQNEAQ (reference sequence). The CDR3 is 14 residues long. V shed 6 bases and J shed 5 bases, with 16 bases lying between them. For the CDR3, the DNA is TGTGCCAGCAGACCAGGGTCCCTGGGGTATGGCTACACCTTC. It encodes CASRPGSLGYGYTF.

The chain joins TRBV28 to TRBJ1-4; D gene unclear. The V end was cut by 3 bases, the J end by 8 bases, with 16 bases between. This CDR3 is built from 15 residues. Germline CDR1 and CDR2: MDHEN and SYDVKM. CDR3 DNA sequence: TGTGCCAGCAGTTTTTATGACCGGGTAGGGGAAAAACTGTTTTTT. Residues: CASSFYDRVGEKLFF.

Written as DNA, the CDR3 is TGTGCCAGCAGCTACCAGCGCACAGATACGCAGTATTTT. It specifies CASSYQRTDTQYF. The chain employs TRBV11-3 and TRBJ2-3; D gene unclear. In germline, CDR1 is SGHNT, CDR2 YENEEA. This CDR3 spans 13 amino acids. The ends were cut back, 4 bases at V and 1 base at J, with 6 bases in the middle. Filled out from reference TRBV11-3 and TRBJ2-3, the complete variable domain reads EAGVVQSPRYKIIEKKQPVAFWCNPISGHNTLYWYLQNLGQGPELLIRYENEEAVDDSQLPKDRFSAERLKGVDSTLKIQPAELGDSAVYLCASSYQRTDTQYFGPGTRLTVL.

V gene TRBV4-2 combines with J gene TRBJ2-1; D possibly corresponds to TRBD2 (6 bases). The CDR3 totals 14 residues. V was clipped by 3 bases and J by 13 bases, with 19 bases between them. The germline CDR1 and CDR2 sequences are LGHNA and YNFKEQ. In DNA form, the CDR3 reads TGTGCCAGCAGCCAGGGAACTAGCTTCCCCCTACAGTTCTTC. This sequence encodes CASSQGTSFPLQFF.

In this sample, this clone turned up many times. CDR3 in DNA: TGCGCCAGCCGGCCTAGCGGGAGTTACGAGCAGTACTTC. This translates into CASRPSGSYEQYF. The chain is built from TRBV10-1 and TRBJ2-7; 10 nucleotides match TRBD2. Germline-derived CDR1 and CDR2 are WNHNN and SYGVQD (reference sequence). With V trimmed by 8 bases and J by 4 bases, 5 bases remained unmatched. There are 13 residues in the CDR3.

This chain connects TRBV5-4 to TRBJ2-5; a weak D match, TRBD1 (6 bases). Germline assignment: CDR1 SGHNT and CDR2 YYREEE (reference sequence). With 4 bases removed from V and 5 bases from J, the gap between germline ends came to 18 bases. This CDR3 comprises 15 residues. CDR3 coding DNA: TGTGCCAGCAGCCCAAGGACAGCTCAGCGGGAGACCCAGTACTTC. This sequence encodes CASSPRTAQRETQYF. Full variable domain (rest looked up from reference TRBV5-4 and TRBJ2-5): ETGVTQSPTHLIKTRGQQVTLRCSSQSGHNTVSWYQQALGQGPQFIFQYYREEENGRGNFPPRFSGLQFPNYSSELNVNALELDDSALYLCASSPRTAQRETQYFGPGTRLLVL.

In DNA form, the CDR3 reads TGTGCCAGCAGTCGGGACAGGATCCAAGAGACCCAGTACTTC. This codes for CASSRDRIQETQYF. V gene TRBV6-6 combines with J gene TRBJ2-5, with 8 bases aligning to TRBD1. Trimming removed 5 bases from V and 1 base from J; junction bases left unmatched: 3. CDR1 MNHNY and CDR2 SVGAGI come from the germline V gene (reference sequence). This CDR3 spans 14 amino acids.

V gene TRBV7-2 combines with J gene TRBJ2-7, with D hard to call. V lost 7 bases and J lost 0, with 16 bases in between. The CDR3 contains 15 residues. Germline CDR1 SGHTA, CDR2 FQGNSA. The CDR3 sequence is CASTTPAGISYEQYF. CDR3 sequence (DNA): TGTGCCAGCACCACACCGGCTGGAATCTCCTACGAGCAGTACTTC.

The chain recombines TRBV5-1 with TRBJ1-1, with TRBD1 as a possible D gene (5 bases). V lost 4 bases, J lost 2 bases, and 9 bases lay in between. Germline CDR1 SGHRS, CDR2 YFSETQ. CDR3 length equals 13 residues. CDR3 sequence (DNA): TGCGCCAGCAGCGTCGACAGCAACACTGAAGCTTTCTTT. It is translated as CASSVDSNTEAFF.

A remark on this clone: Within the sample, other DNA sequences also encode this same CDR3. The gene calls are TRBV6-1 and TRBJ2-1; D remains ambiguous. This CDR3 contains 13 residues. The V gene lost 1 base and the J gene lost 3 bases, with 4 bases spanning the gap. Per the germline V gene, CDR1 is MNHNS and CDR2 is SASEGT. In nucleotides, the CDR3 is TGTGCCAGCAGTGAAGACAGCTACAATGAGCAGTTCTTC. It encodes CASSEDSYNEQFF.

This clone was seen only once. V gene TRBV5-4 combines with J gene TRBJ2-7, with TRBD1 matching over 10 bases. The CDR3 length is 14 residues. The germline V gene has CDR1 SGHNT and CDR2 YYREEE (reference sequence). J was trimmed by 3 bases and V by 4 bases; bases with no gene match: 4. As DNA, the CDR3 is TGTGCCAGCAGCCGGACAGGGGGAATCTACGAGCAGTACTTC. Translated, it gives CASSRTGGIYEQYF.

The V call is TRBV9, the J call TRBJ2-1; tentative D call: TRBD2 (6 bases). Trimming stripped 4 bases from V and 5 bases from J, with 16 bases between. The CDR3 is 15 amino acids. Looked up from germline, CDR1 is SGDLS and CDR2 is YYNGEE. Here the CDR3 reads CASSFDSGLHNEQFF. CDR3 DNA: TGTGCCAGCAGCTTCGATAGCGGTTTGCACAATGAGCAGTTCTTC.

The V gene is TRBV18, the J gene TRBJ2-1; D uncertain. The V and J ends lost 3 bases and 5 bases respectively, with 11 bases between them. Germline V gene lookup returns CDR1 KGHSH and CDR2 LQKENI. The CDR3 has 14 amino acids. The CDR3 sequence: CASSPGSNNNEQFF. The CDR3, as DNA: TGTGCCAGCTCACCGGGAAGTAATAACAATGAGCAGTTCTTC. The variable domain in full, with the rest retrieved from reference TRBV18 and TRBJ2-1, is NAGVMQNPRHLVRRRGQEARLRCSPMKGHSHVYWYRQLPEEGLKFMVYLQKENIIDESGMPKERFSAEFPKEGPSILRIQQVVRGDSAAYFCASSPGSNNNEQFFGPGTRLTVL.

This clone showed up many times. Other nucleotide sequences in the sample specify the same CDR3. V usage is TRBV5-8 and J usage is TRBJ1-5; D is perhaps TRBD1 (5 bases). Trimming left V 2 bases short and J 4 bases short, with 13 bases between. The germline CDR1 and CDR2 sequences are SGHTS and YDEGEE. CDR3 length: 15 amino acids. DNA of the CDR3: TGTGCCAGCAGCTTAATCGAGGGGCTTAATCAGCCCCAGCATTTT. This encodes CASSLIEGLNQPQHF.

The V and J genes are TRBV30 and TRBJ2-3, with unresolved D. The germline V gene encodes CDR1 GTSNPN and CDR2 SVGIG (reference sequence). Trimming cost V 2 bases and J 2 bases, with 11 bases left between them. The CDR3 has 14 amino acids. CDR3 bases: TGTGCCTGGAGTTTGAGGCGGCCCACAGATACGCAGTATTTT. Translating it yields CAWSLRRPTDTQYF.

The chain carries TRBV19 and TRBJ1-5; a weak D match, TRBD1 (5 bases). CDR1 and CDR2 (germline): LNHDA, SQIVND (reference sequence). Trimming cost V 3 bases and J 7 bases, with 13 bases left between them. The CDR3 is 14 amino acids. CDR3 loop: CASSIRGSAQPQHF. Written as DNA, the CDR3 is TGTGCCAGTAGTATCCGGGGGTCCGCCCAGCCCCAGCATTTT.

To note about this clone: This may come from a read error, since a much larger clone is one base off. The V gene is TRBV30, the J gene TRBJ1-3; D perhaps matches TRBD1 (5 bases). From germline, CDR1 is GTSNPN and CDR2 SVGIG (reference sequence). There are 13 residues in the CDR3. CDR3: CSCWGTSGNAIYF. The CDR3 DNA reads as TGTTCTTGTTGGGGGACTTCTGGAAACGCCATATATTTT.

The sample holds one count of this clone. This rearrangement joins TRBV5-6 to TRBJ1-2; D remains unclear. The CDR3 contains 13 residues. The germline V gene encodes CDR1 SGHDT and CDR2 YYEEEE. Trimming removed 1 base from V and 7 bases from J, with 11 bases in between. Here the CDR3 reads CASSLYSLGGYTF. In DNA form, the CDR3 reads TGTGCCAGCAGCTTGTACAGCTTAGGTGGCTACACCTTC.

This chain connects TRBV28 to TRBJ1-4, with D possibly being TRBD1 (5 bases). Germline loops: CDR1 MDHEN, CDR2 SYDVKM. The germline V and J ends were trimmed by 5 bases and 4 bases, with 14 bases remaining between them. The CDR3 runs 15 residues. The DNA for the CDR3 is TGTGCCAGCAGTGAACCGGGACCGATTAATGAAAAACTGTTTTTT. Its protein product is CASSEPGPINEKLFF.

CDR3 region: CASSLGMGRSSNQPQHF. The CDR3 DNA reads as TGTGCCAGCAGCTTAGGAATGGGTCGTTCGAGCAATCAGCCCCAGCATTTT. The V gene is TRBV7-8, the J gene TRBJ1-5; the D is unclear. V gave up 1 base and J gave up 1 base, with 14 bases separating them. Germline V lookup: CDR1 SGHVS, CDR2 FQNEAQ. The CDR3 totals 17 residues.

As concerns this clone: Other nucleotide sequences from this sample produce the same CDR3. The chain carries TRBV5-1 and TRBJ1-1; maybe TRBD1 (6 bases). There are 15 residues in the CDR3. Germline CDR1 reads SGHRS; CDR2 reads YFSETQ. Between the trimmed V and J ends, which lost 0 bases and 2 bases, there was a span of 11 bases. The CDR3, as DNA: TGCGCCAGCAGCTTGGCCGGAGGGGGAAACACTGAAGCTTTCTTT. Its translation is CASSLAGGGNTEAFF.